Following are 8 T cell receptor beta chains from one sample sequenced in a study of T cells in narcolepsy. The protocol was immunoSEQ multiplex PCR, while the TCRdb copy is restricted to in-frame clones and leaves out a portion. This repertoire shows 30,000 or so clones, 79% found once; its top ten account for 3% to 4.5%. The sequencing input was memory (CD45RA-) CD4+ T cells from blood. These TCRs come from a human donor in good health.

This clone was observed a few times. The CDR3 is CASSAKFYGYTF. In DNA, the CDR3 is TGTGCCAGTAGCGCGAAGTTCTATGGCTACACCTTC. The chain couples TRBV19 to TRBJ1-2; D unclear. Germline CDR1 and CDR2: LNHDA and SQIVND (reference sequence). V was trimmed by 6 bases and J by 4 bases, leaving 9 bases between them. This CDR3 comprises 12 residues.

V is TRBV7-2 and J is TRBJ2-3; no definite D call. Germline CDR1 SGHTA, CDR2 FQGNSA. This CDR3 has 12 residues. Trimming stripped 3 bases from V and 5 bases from J, with 6 bases between. In DNA, the CDR3 is TGTGCCAGCAGCTTTTCGGGAGATACGCAGTATTTT. Translation gives CASSFSGDTQYF. The full variable domain, completed using reference TRBV7-2 and TRBJ2-3, is GAGVSQSPSNKVTEKGKDVELRCDPISGHTALYWYRQSLGQGLEFLIYFQGNSAPDKSGLPSDRFSAERTGGSVSTLTIQRTQQEDSAVYLCASSFSGDTQYFGPGTRLTVL.

CDR3 DNA sequence: TGTGCCAGCAGCCCGAATAGGGGGGCATCTGGAAACACCATATATTTT. This codes for CASSPNRGASGNTIYF. This chain connects TRBV7-2 to TRBJ1-3; TRBD1 might be the D (6 bases). V was trimmed by 5 bases and J by 1 base, leaving 15 bases between them. The germline gives CDR1 SGHTA, CDR2 FQGNSA. The CDR3 spans 16 residues.

The V call is TRBV6-5, the J call TRBJ1-5, with 7 bases aligning to TRBD1. The germline CDR1 and CDR2 sequences are MNHEY and SVGAGI. This CDR3 comprises 13 residues. Trimming removed 8 bases from V and 7 bases from J; junction bases left unmatched: 8. CDR3 sequence: CASSLGGGQPQHF. The CDR3 DNA reads TGTGCCAGCTCATTAGGGGGCGGACAGCCCCAGCATTTT.

There are a few counts of this clone. This rearrangement joins TRBV28 to TRBJ2-5, with D unclear. CDR1 and CDR2 from the germline V gene are MDHEN and SYDVKM. The CDR3 runs 12 residues. V was cut by 4 bases and J by 5 bases, with 8 bases left in between. The CDR3 loop reads CASSSEWETQYF. In DNA, the CDR3 is TGTGCCAGCAGTTCAGAGTGGGAGACCCAGTACTTC.

The J gene is TRBJ1-4, the V gene TRBV4-1; 9 bases fit TRBD1. This CDR3 comprises 15 residues. Losses at the gene ends were 4 bases for V and 7 bases for J; bases not matched to a gene: 7. From germline, CDR1 is MGHRA and CDR2 YSYEKL. The CDR3 loop reads CASSPTGTGIEKLFF. CDR3 coding DNA: TGCGCCAGCAGCCCGACGGGGACAGGGATTGAAAAACTGTTTTTT.

This clone was found a few times. The V and J genes are TRBV5-1 and TRBJ1-5; a weak D match, TRBD1 (5 bases). V was trimmed by 0 bases and J by 5 bases, leaving 6 bases between them. Germline V gives CDR1 SGHRS, CDR2 YFSETQ. The CDR3 sequence is 13 residues long. For the CDR3, the DNA is TGCGCCAGCAGCTTGGCGGGGGATCAGCCCCAGCATTTT. Encoded protein: CASSLAGDQPQHF. Supplemented by reference TRBV5-1 and TRBJ1-5, the full variable domain reads KAGVTQTPRYLIKTRGQQVTLSCSPISGHRSVSWYQQTPGQGLQFLFEYFSETQRNKGNFPGRFSGRQFSNSRSEMNVSTLELGDSALYLCASSLAGDQPQHFGDGTRLSIL.

The chain couples TRBV7-2 to TRBJ2-5; no definite D call. The J call may be in error: the DNA end matches TRBJ2-7 better. This CDR3 comprises 14 residues. Looked up from germline, CDR1 is SGHTA and CDR2 is FQGNSA. CDR3 nucleotide sequence: TGTGCCAGCAGCTTAGAAGTCATCAGGTACGAGCAGTACTTC. Its protein product is CASSLEVIRYEQYF.